These 10 T cell receptor beta chains originate from one sample sequenced in a study of high-grade serous ovarian cancer treatment subgroups. TCRdb keeps only in-frame clones here, not all; method: immunoSEQ multiplex PCR. The profile shows more than 4,500 clones, roughly 62% of them singletons. Tumor tissue was taken before any definitive surgery or chemotherapy was given. The sequenced sample was tumor tissue. The receptors were gathered from a human donor with high-grade serous ovarian cancer.

This chain uses TRBV6-5 with TRBJ1-1; D remains ambiguous. Trimming removed 6 bases at V and 2 bases at J, with 16 bases between. Germline CDR1 and CDR2: MNHEY and SVGAGI. This CDR3 has 15 amino acids. The CDR3 bases are TGTGCCAGCAGACGGTCTTTTGAGGGAAACACTGAAGCTTTCTTT. Encoded protein: CASRRSFEGNTEAFF.

This rearrangement joins TRBV5-8 to TRBJ2-5, with D hard to call. The CDR3 extends over 11 amino acids. Trimming pared 0 bases from V and 11 bases from J, leaving 8 bases between. The germline V gene has CDR1 SGHTS and CDR2 YDEGEE. CDR3 region: CASSLAQWQYF. The CDR3 nucleotides are TGTGCCAGCAGCTTGGCCCAGTGGCAGTACTTC.

The V call is TRBV9, the J call TRBJ2-3, with D perhaps TRBD1 or TRBD2 (5 bases each). V lost 0 bases and J lost 6, with 11 bases in between. CDR3 length: 14 amino acids. Germline V gene sequence: CDR1 SGDLS, CDR2 YYNGEE. The CDR3 is CASSVGGSGDTQYF. The CDR3 nucleotides read TGTGCCAGCAGCGTAGGGGGGAGTGGGGATACGCAGTATTTT.

The rearrangement joins TRBV5-1 to TRBJ1-1, with TRBD1 as a possible D gene (5 bases). V lost 3 bases and J lost 10, with 19 bases in between. The CDR3 runs 14 residues. Germline CDR1 and CDR2: SGHRS and YFSETQ. The CDR3 nucleotides read TGCGCCAGCAGCTGGGGGGACGGCCAACAATCAGCTTTCTTT. It translates to CASSWGDGQQSAFF.

The chain carries TRBV30 and TRBJ1-3, with a possible D match to TRBD1 (5 bases). Germline V gene data show CDR1 as GTSNPN and CDR2 as SVGIG (reference sequence). The germline V and J ends were trimmed by 2 bases and 4 bases, with 9 bases remaining between them. The CDR3 contains 13 residues. The CDR3 nucleotides read TGTGCCTGGAGTCGGGGCGGAGGAAACACCATATATTTT. Protein sequence: CAWSRGGGNTIYF.

CDR3 amino acids: CASSLLDPTYGYTF. CDR3 coding DNA: TGCGCCAGCAGCTTGCTAGATCCCACCTATGGCTACACCTTC. The chain combines TRBV5-1 with TRBJ1-2; no clear D. There are 14 residues in the CDR3. With 1 base removed from V and 4 bases from J, the gap between germline ends came to 11 bases. Germline V gives CDR1 SGHRS, CDR2 YFSETQ.

This sequence joins TRBV19 and TRBJ2-1, with a tentative D call TRBD1 (6 bases). There are 13 residues in the CDR3. Germline CDR1 reads LNHDA; CDR2 reads SQIVND (reference sequence). V dropped 3 bases and J dropped 10 bases, with 13 bases sitting between them. DNA for the CDR3: TGTGCCAGTAGTATTTTTGCAGGGGCCGAGCAGTTCTTC. It yields the protein CASSIFAGAEQFF.

This chain links TRBV7-8 with TRBJ2-5; 9 nucleotides agree with TRBD2. The CDR3 loop spans 17 amino acids. Unmatched junction bases numbered 10, after V lost 1 base and J lost 4 bases. Germline loops: CDR1 SGHVS, CDR2 FQNEAQ. CDR3 sequence: CASSLGLAGSSGETQYF. The DNA of the CDR3 is TGTGCCAGCAGCTTAGGGCTAGCGGGGTCTAGTGGAGAGACCCAGTACTTC.

The chain links TRBV7-2 to TRBJ1-5; D is unclear. CDR1 is SGHTA, CDR2 FQGNSA, per germline. The CDR3 is 15 residues long. Trimming took 1 base from V and 2 from J, leaving 9 bases between them. For the CDR3, the DNA is TGTGCCAGCAGCTTAGAAGGGTGGGGCAATCAGCCCCAGCATTTT. Translated, it gives CASSLEGWGNQPQHF.

This clone was detected once. The chain couples TRBV6-4 to TRBJ1-2; maybe TRBD1 (6 bases). Trimming shortened V by 6 bases and J by 1 base, and 12 bases separated the two germline ends. In germline, CDR1 is MRHNA, CDR2 SNTAGT. This CDR3 has 14 residues. Here the CDR3 DNA reads TGTGCCAGCAGGCGGGACATAAATAACTATGGCTACACCTTC. It encodes CASRRDINNYGYTF.